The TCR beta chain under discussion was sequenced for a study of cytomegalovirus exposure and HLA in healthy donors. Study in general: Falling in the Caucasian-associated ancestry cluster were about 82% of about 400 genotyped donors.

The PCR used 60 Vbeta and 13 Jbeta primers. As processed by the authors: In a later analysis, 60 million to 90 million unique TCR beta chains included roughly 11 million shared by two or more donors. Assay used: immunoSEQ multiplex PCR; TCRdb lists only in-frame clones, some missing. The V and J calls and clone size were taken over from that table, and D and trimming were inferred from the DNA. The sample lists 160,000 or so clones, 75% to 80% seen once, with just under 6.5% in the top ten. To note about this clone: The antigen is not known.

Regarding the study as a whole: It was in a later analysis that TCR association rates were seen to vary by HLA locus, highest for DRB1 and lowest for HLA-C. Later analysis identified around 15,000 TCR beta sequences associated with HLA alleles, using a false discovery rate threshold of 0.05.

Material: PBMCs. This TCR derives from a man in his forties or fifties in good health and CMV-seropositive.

The CDR3 sequence: CASSSQTDRPYEQYF. Written as DNA, the CDR3 is TGTGCCAGCTCATCACAAACGGACAGACCCTACGAGCAGTACTTC. The chain uses TRBV18 and TRBJ2-7, with D tentatively TRBD1 (6 bases). This CDR3 has 15 residues. The V end lost 5 bases, the J end lost 2 bases, and 16 bases lay between the germline ends. The germline V gene encodes CDR1 KGHSH and CDR2 LQKENI.